The rows below give T cell receptor beta chains drawn from one sample of a study of beta chain features in type 1 diabetes. Sequencing was performed with immunoSEQ multiplex PCR; in TCRdb, only in-frame clones are kept and a portion is missing. The sample consists of 200,000 to 300,000 clones, approximately 11% of them appearing once. Sequencing was performed on naive CD4+ T cells from blood. These receptor sequences come from a man aged 30-40 years with type 1 diabetes. The CDR3 runs from the conserved cysteine through the conserved F or W. Clone size is not always given. Where it is, it says once, few, many or a class for expanded clones.

CDR3 protein,J gene,clone size,V gene
CASSSGVGGVVYEQYF,TRBJ2-7,-,TRBV11-2
CASSQRQREEKLFF,TRBJ1-4,-,TRBV4-1
CASSVGQAQETQYF,TRBJ2-5,-,TRBV9
CSAGQVTEAFF,TRBJ1-1,-,TRBV20-1
CASGQGLKEPQHF,TRBJ1-5,-,TRBV7-8
CAISERGVGELFF,TRBJ2-2,-,TRBV10-3
CASSEVGSGANVLTF,TRBJ2-6,-,TRBV2
CASSDRRDRLGDEQFF,TRBJ2-1,-,TRBV19
CASSQGSAGHYEQYF,TRBJ2-7,-,TRBV4-3
CASSKDSFYEQYF,TRBJ2-7,few,TRBV2
CASSSTGGVQETQYF,TRBJ2-5,few,TRBV5-1
CASSPPQGTEAFF,TRBJ1-1,-,TRBV18
CASSSPGHVSPLHF,TRBJ1-6,few,TRBV27
CASSDPEETQYF,TRBJ2-5,few,TRBV25-1
CASSSFYHSTDTQYF,TRBJ2-3,-,TRBV7-9
CASSGTSGGSETQYF,TRBJ2-5,few,TRBV2
CSTTGTSGGARDTQYF,TRBJ2-3,-,TRBV29-1
CASSQDFGSGSYNSPLHF,TRBJ1-6,few,TRBV14
CASSFSETGGTDTQYF,TRBJ2-3,-,TRBV18
CSVEKGAIEQFF,TRBJ2-1,few,TRBV29-1
CASGLGQLGSTGELFF,TRBJ2-2,few,TRBV25-1
CASRPSGGYEQYF,TRBJ2-7,-,TRBV27
CASSLIGGATTDTQYF,TRBJ2-3,few,TRBV5-1
CASSFGQVAYEQYF,TRBJ2-7,few,TRBV5-4
CASSPGTSYEQYF,TRBJ2-7,-,TRBV18
CASSTGQGNTEAFF,TRBJ1-1,-,TRBV7-9
CASSIVGSSYEQYF,TRBJ2-7,few,TRBV19
CASSYAASGDTQYF,TRBJ2-3,few,TRBV7-3
CASGLAGPKAGYNEQFF,TRBJ2-1,few,TRBV5-1
CASSLIGTEEETQYF,TRBJ2-5,-,TRBV5-1
CASLQGDNTGELFF,TRBJ2-2,-,TRBV4-2
CAIKRDRGSNTEAFF,TRBJ1-1,few,TRBV10-3
CASAAGQNEKLFF,TRBJ1-4,few,TRBV28
CASSSTGIHGYTF,TRBJ1-2,few,TRBV7-2
CASSLYHYGYTF,TRBJ1-2,-,TRBV5-4
CASSSGQGPYEQYF,TRBJ2-7,few,TRBV7-7
CASSLLDRRETQYF,TRBJ2-5,-,TRBV5-1
CASSLLRSPEAFF,TRBJ1-1,few,TRBV11-2
CASRKQGSSYEQYF,TRBJ2-7,-,TRBV11-2
CAWSQSPAGFNEKLFF,TRBJ1-4,few,TRBV30
CASSQGTGSNYEQYF,TRBJ2-7,-,TRBV4-3
CASSNQGTGELFF,TRBJ2-2,-,TRBV19
CASSLTDLSYEQYF,TRBJ2-7,few,TRBV7-2
CASSGSRNGYTF,TRBJ1-2,few,TRBV4-3
CASSDAGRETQYF,TRBJ2-5,few,TRBV10-2
CASSEAPYSPGANVLTF,TRBJ2-6,few,TRBV2
CSVEARGTGRNYGYTF,TRBJ1-2,few,TRBV29-1
CASGRGEKLFF,TRBJ1-4,few,TRBV6-5
CASSQSLAGEGEQYF,TRBJ2-7,few,TRBV7-2
CASSQEVVATNYGYTF,TRBJ1-2,few,TRBV4-3
CASSPSGADYNEQFF,TRBJ2-1,-,TRBV28
CSVGRTSASPDTQYF,TRBJ2-3,-,TRBV29-1
CASSESISGVDPDTQYF,TRBJ2-3,-,TRBV25-1
CSARGGHEQFF,TRBJ2-1,-,TRBV20-1
CSALGLREAFF,TRBJ1-1,few,TRBV20-1
CASSGLAGETQYF,TRBJ2-5,-,TRBV2